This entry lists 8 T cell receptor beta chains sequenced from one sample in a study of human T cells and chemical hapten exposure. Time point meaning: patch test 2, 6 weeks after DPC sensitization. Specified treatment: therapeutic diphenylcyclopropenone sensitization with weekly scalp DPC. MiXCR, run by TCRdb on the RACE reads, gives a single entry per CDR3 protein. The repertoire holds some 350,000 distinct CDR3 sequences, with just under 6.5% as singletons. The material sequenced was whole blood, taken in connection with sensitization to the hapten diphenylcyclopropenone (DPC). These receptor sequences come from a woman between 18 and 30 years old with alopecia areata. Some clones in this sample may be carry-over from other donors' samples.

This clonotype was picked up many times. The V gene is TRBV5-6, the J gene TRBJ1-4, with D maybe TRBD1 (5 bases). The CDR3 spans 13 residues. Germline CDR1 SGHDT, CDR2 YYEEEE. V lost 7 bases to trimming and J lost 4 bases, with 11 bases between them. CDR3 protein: CASSTDYNEKLFF. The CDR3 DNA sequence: TGTGCCAGCTCGACAGACTATAATGAAAAACTGTTTTTT. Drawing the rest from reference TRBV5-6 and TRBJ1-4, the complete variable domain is DAGVTQSPTHLIKTRGQQVTLRCSPKSGHDTVSWYQQALGQGPQFIFQYYEEEERQRGNFPDRFSGHQFPNYSSELNVNALLLGDSALYLCASSTDYNEKLFFGSGTQLSVL.

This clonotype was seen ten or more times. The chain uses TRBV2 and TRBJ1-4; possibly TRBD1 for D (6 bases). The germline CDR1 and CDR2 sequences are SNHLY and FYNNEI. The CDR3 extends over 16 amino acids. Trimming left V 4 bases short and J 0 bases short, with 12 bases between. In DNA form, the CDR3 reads TGTGCCAGCAGTGTGAAGTCAGGGGCAACTAATGAAAAACTGTTTTTT. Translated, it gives CASSVKSGATNEKLFF.

CDR3 DNA: TGTGCCAGCAGTTTACAGGGGTCAGGAGTCTCCTACAATGAGCAGTTCTTC. Protein product: CASSLQGSGVSYNEQFF. V is TRBV6-2 or TRBV6-3 and J is TRBJ2-1; the match to TRBD1 covers 7 bases. Germline values: CDR1 MNHEY, CDR2 SVGEGT. This CDR3 contains 17 residues. With V trimmed by 4 bases and J by 0 bases, 9 bases remained unmatched.

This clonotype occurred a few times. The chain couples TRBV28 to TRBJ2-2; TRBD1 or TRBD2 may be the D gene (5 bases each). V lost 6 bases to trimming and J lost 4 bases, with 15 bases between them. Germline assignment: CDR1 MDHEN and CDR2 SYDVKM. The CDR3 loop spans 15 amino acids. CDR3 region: CASRSAGAGTGELFF. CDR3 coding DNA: TGTGCCAGCAGGTCCGCCGGGGCGGGCACCGGGGAGCTGTTTTTT.

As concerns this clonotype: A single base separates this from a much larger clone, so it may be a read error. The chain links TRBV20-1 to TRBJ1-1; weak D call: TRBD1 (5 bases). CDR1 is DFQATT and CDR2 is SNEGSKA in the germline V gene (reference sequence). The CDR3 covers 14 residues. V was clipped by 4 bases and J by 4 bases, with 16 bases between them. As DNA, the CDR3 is TGCAGTGCTATAGTCCGGGGGAGCGGCACTGAAGCTTTCTTT. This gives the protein CSAIVRGSGTEAFF.

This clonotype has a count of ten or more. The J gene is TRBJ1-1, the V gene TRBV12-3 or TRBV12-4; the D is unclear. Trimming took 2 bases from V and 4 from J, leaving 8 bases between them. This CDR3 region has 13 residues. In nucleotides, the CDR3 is TGTGCCAGCAGTTTAAATTCTGCCACTGAAGCTTTCTTT. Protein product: CASSLNSATEAFF.

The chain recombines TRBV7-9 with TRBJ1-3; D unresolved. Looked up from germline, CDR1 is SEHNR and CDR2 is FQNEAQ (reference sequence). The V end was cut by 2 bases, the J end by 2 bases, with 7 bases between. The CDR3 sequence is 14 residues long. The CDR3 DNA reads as TGTGCCAGCAGCTTAATCCAGCCTGGAAACACCATATATTTT. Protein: CASSLIQPGNTIYF.

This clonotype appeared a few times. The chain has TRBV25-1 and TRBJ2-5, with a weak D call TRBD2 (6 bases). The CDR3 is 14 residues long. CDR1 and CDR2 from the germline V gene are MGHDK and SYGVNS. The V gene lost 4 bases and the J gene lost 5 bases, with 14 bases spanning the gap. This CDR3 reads CASSATRIEETQYF. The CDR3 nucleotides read TGTGCCAGCAGTGCGACTAGAATTGAGGAGACCCAGTACTTC.